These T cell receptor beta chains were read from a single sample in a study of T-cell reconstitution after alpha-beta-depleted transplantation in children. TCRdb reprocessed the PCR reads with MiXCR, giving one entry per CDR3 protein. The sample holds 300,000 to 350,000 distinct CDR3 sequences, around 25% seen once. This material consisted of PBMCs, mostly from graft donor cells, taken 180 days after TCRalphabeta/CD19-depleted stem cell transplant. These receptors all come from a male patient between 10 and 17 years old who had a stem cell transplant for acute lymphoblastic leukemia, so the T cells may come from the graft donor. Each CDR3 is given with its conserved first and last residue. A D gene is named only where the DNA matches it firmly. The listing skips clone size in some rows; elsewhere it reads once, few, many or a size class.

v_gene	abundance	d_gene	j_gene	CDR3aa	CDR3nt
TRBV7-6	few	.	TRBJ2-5	CASSFRQGGETQYF	TGTGCCAGCAGCTTCAGACAGGGAGGAGAGACCCAGTACTTC
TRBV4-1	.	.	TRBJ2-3	CASSHKAEQRTQYF	TGCGCCAGCAGCCACAAGGCGGAGCAGCGTACGCAGTATTTT
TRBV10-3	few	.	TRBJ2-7	CAISEGLTTTYEQYF	TGTGCCATCAGTGAGGGGTTAACTACCACCTACGAGCAGTACTTC
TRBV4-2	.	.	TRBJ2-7	CASSPGPRSSYEQYF	TGTGCCAGCAGCCCCGGGCCCCGGAGCTCCTACGAGCAGTACTTC
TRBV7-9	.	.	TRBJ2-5	CASSLARGVLETQYF	TGTGCCAGCAGCTTAGCGCGAGGGGTACTGGAGACCCAGTACTTC
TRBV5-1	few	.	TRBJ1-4	CASSVATNEKLFF	TGCGCCAGCAGCGTGGCAACTAATGAAAAACTGTTTTTT
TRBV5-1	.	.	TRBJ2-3	CASKAGTDTQYF	TGCGCCAGCAAGGCAGGAACAGATACGCAGTATTTT
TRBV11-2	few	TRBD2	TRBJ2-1	CASSPTRTSGRGSYNEQFF	TGTGCCAGCAGCCCGACCAGGACTAGCGGGAGGGGCAGCTACAATGAGCAGTTCTTC
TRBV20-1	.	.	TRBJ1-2	CSAWDGFAYGYTF	TGCAGTGCGTGGGACGGCTTCGCCTATGGCTACACCTTC
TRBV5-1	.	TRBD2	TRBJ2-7	CASSLGLVPSLETSGYEQYF	TGCGCCAGCAGCTTGGGGCTGGTTCCGTCTTTGGAGACTAGCGGGTACGAGCAGTACTTC
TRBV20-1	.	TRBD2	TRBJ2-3	CSAPAGGGGGRTQYF	TGCAGTGCCCCAGCGGGGGGAGGCGGGGGACGGACGCAGTATTTT
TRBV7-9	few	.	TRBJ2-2	CASSLRRANGELFF	TGTGCCAGCAGCTTAAGGAGGGCCAACGGGGAGCTGTTTTTT
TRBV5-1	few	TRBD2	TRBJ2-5	CASSLPSGTGGETQYF	TGCGCCAGCAGCTTACCTAGCGGCACGGGAGGAGAGACCCAGTACTTC
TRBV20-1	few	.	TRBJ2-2	CSASWGTGELFF	TGCAGTGCTAGCTGGGGCACCGGGGAGCTGTTTTTT
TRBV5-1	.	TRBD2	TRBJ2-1	CASSLAEQAGGPNEQFF	TGCGCCAGCAGCTTGGCCGAACAAGCGGGAGGGCCGAATGAGCAGTTCTTC
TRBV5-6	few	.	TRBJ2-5	CASSRQQKTQYF	TGTGCCAGCAGCCGTCAGCAGAAGACCCAGTACTTC
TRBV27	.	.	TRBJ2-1	CASSLLRVKDEQFF	TGTGCCAGCAGTTTGCTCAGGGTTAAAGATGAGCAGTTCTTC
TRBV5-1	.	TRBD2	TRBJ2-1	CASKGLAGGPGEQFF	TGCGCCAGCAAGGGGCTAGCGGGAGGGCCGGGTGAGCAGTTCTTC
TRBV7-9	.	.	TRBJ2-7	CASSSNPGPLSYEQYF	TGTGCCAGCAGCTCAAATCCAGGTCCTCTCTCCTACGAGCAGTACTTC
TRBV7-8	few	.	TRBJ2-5	CASSFQGRETQYF	TGTGCCAGCAGCTTCCAAGGAAGGGAGACCCAGTACTTC
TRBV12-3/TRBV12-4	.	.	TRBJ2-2	CASSLGLLGELFF	TGTGCCAGCAGTTTGGGACTTCTCGGGGAGCTGTTTTTT
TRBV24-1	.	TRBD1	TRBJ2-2	CATSDYDRGGGELFF	TGTGCCACCAGTGATTATGACAGGGGCGGCGGGGAGCTGTTTTTT
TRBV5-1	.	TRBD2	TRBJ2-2	CASSLGLASTGELFF	TGCGCCAGCAGCTTGGGACTAGCGTCCACCGGGGAGCTGTTTTTT
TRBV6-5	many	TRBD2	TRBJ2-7	CASSWRTSGIAYEQYF	TGTGCCAGCAGTTGGCGAACTAGCGGGATAGCCTACGAGCAGTACTTC
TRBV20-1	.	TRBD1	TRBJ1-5	CSAMGQGAWQPQHF	TGCAGTGCAATGGGACAGGGTGCTTGGCAGCCCCAGCATTTT
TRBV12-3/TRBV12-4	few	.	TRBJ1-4	CASRAVAEDEKLFF	TGTGCCAGCAGGGCGGTAGCGGAGGATGAAAAACTGTTTTTT
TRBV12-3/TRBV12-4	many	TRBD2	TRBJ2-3	CASSLWGSSGSRDTQYF	TGTGCCAGCAGTTTATGGGGCTCTAGCGGGAGCAGAGATACGCAGTATTTT
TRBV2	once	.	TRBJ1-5	CASSLQGTNQPQHF	TGTGCCAGCAGCCTACAGGGAACAAATCAGCCCCAGCATTTT
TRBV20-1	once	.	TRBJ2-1	CSANTGTLYNEQFF	TGCAGTGCGAATACCGGGACACTCTACAATGAGCAGTTCTTC
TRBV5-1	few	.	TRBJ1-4	CASSGYDEKLFF	TGCGCCAGCTCGGGATACGACGAAAAACTGTTTTTT
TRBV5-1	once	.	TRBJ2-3	CASSRGTAITDTQYF	TGCGCCAGCAGCCGCGGGACAGCGATCACAGATACGCAGTATTTT
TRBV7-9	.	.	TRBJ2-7	CASSPVGSSAHEQYF	TGTGCCAGCAGCCCCGTGGGTAGCTCGGCCCACGAGCAGTACTTC
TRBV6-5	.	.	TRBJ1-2	CASSYLGLDGYTF	TGTGCCAGCAGTTACTTAGGGTTGGACGGCTACACCTTC
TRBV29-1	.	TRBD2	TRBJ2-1	CSSWGTSGRKSSTSNEQFF	TGCAGCTCTTGGGGGACTAGCGGGAGGAAAAGCTCCACCTCCAATGAGCAGTTCTTC
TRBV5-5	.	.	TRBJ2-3	CASSSPSLNTQYF	TGTGCCAGCAGCTCCCCCTCTTTAAATACGCAGTATTTT
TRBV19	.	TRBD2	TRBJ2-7	CASSIPSGEYEQYF	TGTGCCAGTAGTATTCCCAGCGGGGAATACGAGCAGTACTTC
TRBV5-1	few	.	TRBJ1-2	CASRLGGHTNYGYTF	TGCGCCAGCAGACTCGGGGGGCACACTAACTATGGCTACACCTTC
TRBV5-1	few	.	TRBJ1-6	CASSLEAGPSPLHF	TGCGCCAGCAGCTTGGAGGCAGGGCCCTCACCCCTCCACTTT
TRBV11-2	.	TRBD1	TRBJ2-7	CASSRDRGDEQYF	TGTGCCAGCAGCCGAGACAGGGGTGACGAGCAGTACTTC
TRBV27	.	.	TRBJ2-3	CASSLIGSGDTQYF	TGTGCCAGCAGTTTAATCGGTTCGGGAGATACGCAGTATTTT
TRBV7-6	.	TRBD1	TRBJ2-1	CASSLDRGYSSSYNEQFF	TGTGCCAGCAGCTTAGACAGGGGCTACTCAAGCTCCTACAATGAGCAGTTCTTC
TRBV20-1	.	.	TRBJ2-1	CSARRLDHENEQFF	TGCAGTGCTAGAAGACTAGATCATGAGAATGAGCAGTTCTTC
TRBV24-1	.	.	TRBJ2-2	CATSDLPHGELFF	TGTGCCACCAGTGATTTGCCCCACGGGGAGCTGTTTTTT
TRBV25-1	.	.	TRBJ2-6	CASASVGANVLTF	TGTGCCAGCGCTTCAGTAGGGGCCAACGTCCTGACTTTC
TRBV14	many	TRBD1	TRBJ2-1	CASSLQTGGLLNEQFF	TGTGCCAGCAGCCTTCAGACAGGGGGTCTCCTCAATGAGCAGTTCTTC
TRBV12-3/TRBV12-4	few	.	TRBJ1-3	CASRKESSDTGNTIYF	TGTGCCAGCCGTAAAGAATCCAGTGATACTGGAAACACCATATATTTT
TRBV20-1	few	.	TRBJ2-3	CSAESRRPSTDTQYF	TGCAGTGCAGAATCCAGGAGACCTAGCACAGATACGCAGTATTTT
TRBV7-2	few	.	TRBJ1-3	CASSFYRRRSGNTIYF	TGTGCCAGCAGTTTTTACAGGAGACGCTCTGGAAACACCATATATTTT
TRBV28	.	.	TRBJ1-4	CASSRDYEKLFF	TGTGCCAGCAGCAGGGATTATGAAAAACTGTTTTTT
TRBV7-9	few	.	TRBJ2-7	CASSLGQGNF	TGTGCCAGCAGCTTAGGCCAGGGGAACTTC
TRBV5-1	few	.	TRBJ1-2	CASSLGQSYTF	TGCGCCAGCAGCTTGGGGCAGAGCTACACCTTC
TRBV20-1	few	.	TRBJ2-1	CSASGQIPLQYYNEQFF	TGCAGTGCTAGTGGGCAGATCCCTTTACAGTACTACAATGAGCAGTTCTTC
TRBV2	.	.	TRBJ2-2	CASSRSPRDGELFF	TGTGCCAGCAGTAGGTCCCCCCGGGACGGGGAGCTGTTTTTT
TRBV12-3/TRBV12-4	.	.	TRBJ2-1	CASTAVVYNEQFF	TGTGCCAGCACTGCCGTCGTTTACAATGAGCAGTTCTTC
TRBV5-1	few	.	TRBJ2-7	CASSVIPPSYEQYF	TGCGCCAGCAGCGTCATCCCTCCCTCCTACGAGCAGTACTTC
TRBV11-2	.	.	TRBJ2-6	CASSPRGGAGANVLTF	TGTGCCAGCAGCCCGCGTGGGGGTGCAGGGGCCAACGTCCTGACTTTC
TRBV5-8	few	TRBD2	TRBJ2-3	CASSHGLAGHTDTQYF	TGTGCCAGCAGCCACGGACTAGCGGGACACACAGATACGCAGTATTTT